This TCR beta chain was sequenced in a study of OX40 agonist ivuxolimab in advanced cancers. Turning to the study itself: Hepatocellular carcinoma, melanoma, renal cell or head and neck cancer affected the dose-escalation patients. Three individuals attained partial responses, comprising one hepatocellular carcinoma case and two cutaneous melanoma cases.

Germline values: CDR1 SEHNR, CDR2 FQNEAQ (reference sequence). V lost 4 bases to trimming and J lost 9 bases, with 7 bases between them. The CDR3 is 11 residues long. Here immunoSEQ multiplex PCR was the method, and the copy in TCRdb shows in-frame clones only, minus some. The table lists several thousand clones, approximately 80% of them singletons. A word on this clone: Its cognate antigen is unknown.

Study conclusions and caveats: Expanded peripheral T cells had an undetermined antigen specificity. In the 0.1 to 3.0 mg/kg range, CD4+ and CD8+ blood T cells had expanded clonally by week 6.

This sequence was found in an adult with an advanced solid tumor such as melanoma, head and neck, liver or kidney cancer. The genes are TRBV7-9 and TRBJ2-1, with D tentatively TRBD1 or TRBD2 (5 bases each). The starting material was CD4+ or CD8+ T cells sorted from blood, obtained in a trial of the OX40 agonist ivuxolimab. CDR3 DNA sequence: TGTGCCAGCAGCTCGGGACCTGAGCAGTTCTTC. This gives the protein CASSSGPEQFF.